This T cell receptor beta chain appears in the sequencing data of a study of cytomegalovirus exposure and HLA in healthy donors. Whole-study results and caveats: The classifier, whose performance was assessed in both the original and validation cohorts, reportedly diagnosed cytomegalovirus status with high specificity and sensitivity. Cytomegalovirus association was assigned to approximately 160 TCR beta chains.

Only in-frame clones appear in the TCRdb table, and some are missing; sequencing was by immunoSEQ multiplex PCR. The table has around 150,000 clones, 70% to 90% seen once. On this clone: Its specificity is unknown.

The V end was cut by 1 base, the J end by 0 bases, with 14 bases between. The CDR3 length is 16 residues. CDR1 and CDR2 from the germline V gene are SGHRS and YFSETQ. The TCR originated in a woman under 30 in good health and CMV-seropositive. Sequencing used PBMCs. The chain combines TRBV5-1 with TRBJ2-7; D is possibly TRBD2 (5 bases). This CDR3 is CASSLLASQISYEQYF. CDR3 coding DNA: TGCGCCAGCAGCTTGCTAGCCTCGCAGATCTCCTACGAGCAGTACTTC.